The clone carrying this TCR beta chain was observed a handful of times. The antigen is not known. One end of the junction is discordant with germline, which a read error may explain. This sample stems from a study of T cells in Graves' hyperthyroidism and ophthalmopathy. In the study overall: Peripheral blood was drawn at first diagnosis, prior to all treatment.

Study results and caveats: Blood also contained most expanded thyroid clonotypes above 0.001. The model foresaw ophthalmopathy a median approximately 6.1 months prior to onset.

Amplification yielded TCR beta CDR3 regions, with RNA transcripts as the source. With the HTBI primer set, the TCR CDR3 went through a first round of RT-PCR. One entry per CDR3 protein, called by TCRdb with MiXCR from the multiplex PCR reads. The sample shows some 510,000 distinct CDR3 sequences, roughly 20% of them seen only once. Among the patients, aged 18 to 65, hyperthyroidism was newly diagnosed and had lasted under 2 months. The CDR3 length is 16 residues. Germline values: CDR1 LGHDT, CDR2 YNNKEL (reference sequence). The genes are TRBV3-1 and TRBJ1-2, with 8 bases identical to TRBD1. The TCR originated in a man between 18 and 29 years old with Graves' hyperthyroidism. The sample taken for sequencing was blood. The CDR3 reads CASSQGRGRTGRGYTF. In DNA, the CDR3 is TGTGCCAGCAGTCAAGGACGGGGTCGGACAGGGAGAGGCTACACCTTC.